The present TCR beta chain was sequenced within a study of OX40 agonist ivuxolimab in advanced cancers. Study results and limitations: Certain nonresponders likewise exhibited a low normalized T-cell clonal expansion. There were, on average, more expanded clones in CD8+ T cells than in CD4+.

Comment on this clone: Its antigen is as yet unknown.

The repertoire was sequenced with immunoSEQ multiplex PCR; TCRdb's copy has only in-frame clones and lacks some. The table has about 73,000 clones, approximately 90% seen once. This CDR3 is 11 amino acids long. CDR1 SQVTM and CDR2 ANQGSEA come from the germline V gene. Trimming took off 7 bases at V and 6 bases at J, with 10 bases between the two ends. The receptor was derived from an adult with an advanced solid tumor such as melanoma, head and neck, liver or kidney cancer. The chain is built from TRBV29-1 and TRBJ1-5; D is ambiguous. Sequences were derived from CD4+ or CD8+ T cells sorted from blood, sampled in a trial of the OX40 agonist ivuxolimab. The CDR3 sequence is CSAGDGQPQHF. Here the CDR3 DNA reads TGCAGCGCAGGAGACGGTCAGCCCCAGCATTTT.